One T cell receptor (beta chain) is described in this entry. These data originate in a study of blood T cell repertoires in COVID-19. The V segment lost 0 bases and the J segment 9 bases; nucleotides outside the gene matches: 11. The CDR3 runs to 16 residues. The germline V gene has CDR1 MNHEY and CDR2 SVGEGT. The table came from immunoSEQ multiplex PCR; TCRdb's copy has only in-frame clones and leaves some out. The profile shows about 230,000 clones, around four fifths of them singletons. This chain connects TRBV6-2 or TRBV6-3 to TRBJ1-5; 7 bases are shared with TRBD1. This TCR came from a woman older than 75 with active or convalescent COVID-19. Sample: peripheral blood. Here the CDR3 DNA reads TGTGCCAGCAGTTACTCGAGGTGGCAGGGGGTACGGCCCCAGCATTTT. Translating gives CASSYSRWQGVRPQHF.